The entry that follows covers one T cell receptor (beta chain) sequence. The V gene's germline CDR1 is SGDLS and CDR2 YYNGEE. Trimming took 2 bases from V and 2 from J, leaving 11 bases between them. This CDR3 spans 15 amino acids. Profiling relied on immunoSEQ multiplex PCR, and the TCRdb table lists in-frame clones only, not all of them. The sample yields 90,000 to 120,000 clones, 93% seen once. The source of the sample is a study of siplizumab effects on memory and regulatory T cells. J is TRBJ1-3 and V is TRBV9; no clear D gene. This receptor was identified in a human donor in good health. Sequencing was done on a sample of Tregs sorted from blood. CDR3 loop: CASSVDGRTGNTIYF. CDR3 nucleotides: TGTGCCAGCAGCGTCGATGGGCGAACTGGAAACACCATATATTTT.